The 20 T cell receptor beta chains presented below share a single source sample, sequenced in a study of post-analysis software for immune sequencing data. Researchers reported that TCR beta cDNA libraries carried unique molecular identifiers. One entry per CDR3 protein results from TCRdb running MiXCR on the PCR reads. The sample records hundreds of thousands of distinct CDR3 sequences, about 40% being singletons. Overall study results and limits: In patients, about 5 TRBV segments were more frequent than in controls, with TRBV5-6, TRBV5-1 and TRBV20-1 among them.

No cognate antigen is known for these TCRs. Sequenced sample: blood. These receptors all stem from a girl between 10 and 17 years old with multiple sclerosis.

In its sample, this clonotype was seen many times. The rearrangement joins TRBV7-9 to TRBJ2-4; D gene unclear. Germline V gives CDR1 SEHNR, CDR2 FQNEAQ (reference sequence). The CDR3 runs to 15 residues. Trimming shortened V by 5 bases and J by 8 bases, and 19 bases separated the two germline ends. CDR3 coding DNA: TGTGCCAGCAGCCACCGACCAATACGATCGGACATTCAGTACTTC. Amino acid sequence: CASSHRPIRSDIQYF.

Details on this clonotype: This may be a read error: a much more frequent sequence differs by one nucleotide. The chain carries TRBV11-2 and TRBJ2-1; D possibly uses TRBD1 or TRBD2 (5 bases each). CDR3 length equals 12 residues. Germline values: CDR1 SGHAT, CDR2 FQNNGV. The CDR3 reads CACSKRGPEQFF. The CDR3 nucleotides are TGTGCCTGCAGCAAGAGGGGTCCCGAGCAGTTCTTC.

This clonotype was counted once. The V and J genes are TRBV5-1 and TRBJ2-2; D is ambiguous. The CDR3 totals 15 residues. From germline, CDR1 is SGHRS and CDR2 YFSETQ. V was trimmed by 4 bases and J by 5 bases, leaving 15 bases between them. Here the CDR3 reads CASSRTGPGTGELFF. The CDR3 DNA follows: TGCGCCAGCAGCCGTACCGGGCCCGGAACCGGGGAGCTGTTTTTT.

V and J are TRBV20-1 and TRBJ1-5; 8 bases are shared with TRBD1. The CDR3 is made up of 17 amino acids. Germline loops: CDR1 DFQATT, CDR2 SNEGSKA (reference sequence). J gave up 13 bases and V 3 bases, and 23 bases lay outside the gene matches. The CDR3 DNA is TGCAGTGCTAGTGCAACGGCAGAACAGGGGGTCAGCCCTTCTCAGCATTTT. Its translation is CSASATAEQGVSPSQHF.

This chain's CDR3 is CASSTDSPYNEQFF. The CDR3 DNA reads TGCGCCAGCAGCACCGATAGTCCCTACAATGAGCAGTTCTTC. The rearrangement uses TRBV5-1 and TRBJ2-1; D is ambiguous. Germline values: CDR1 SGHRS, CDR2 YFSETQ. The V and J ends lost 4 bases and 2 bases respectively, with 10 bases between them. The CDR3 contains 14 residues.

This chain connects TRBV19 to TRBJ2-1; TRBD2 might be the D (6 bases). V was clipped by 1 base and J by 6 bases, with 13 bases between them. Germline CDR1 and CDR2: LNHDA and SQIVND (reference sequence). The CDR3 is 15 amino acids. CDR3 amino acids: CASSIVSGATNEQFF. The CDR3 nucleotides read TGTGCCAGTAGTATAGTTTCGGGAGCGACCAATGAGCAGTTCTTC.

Concerning this clonotype itself: A much bigger clone sits one base away, suggesting this may be a read error. The J gene is TRBJ2-4, the V gene TRBV28; 8 bases match TRBD1. Unmatched junction bases numbered 11, after V lost 5 bases and J lost 2 bases. Germline lookup yields CDR1 MDHEN and CDR2 SYDVKM. This CDR3 comprises 17 residues. The CDR3 sequence: CASSPAPGQAPKNIQYF. The CDR3 bases are TGTGCCAGCAGTCCCGCACCGGGACAGGCTCCCAAAAACATTCAGTACTTC.

This clonotype was counted many times. V gene TRBV5-4 combines with J gene TRBJ2-1, with TRBD2 matching over 10 bases. The CDR3 runs 18 residues. V lost 4 bases to trimming and J lost 0 bases; unmatched junction nucleotides: 10. Per germline, CDR1 SGHNT and CDR2 YYREEE (reference sequence). The CDR3 bases are TGTGCCAGCAGCCCCGGTGTTTCTAGCGGGAGCTCCTACAATGAGCAGTTCTTC. Translation: CASSPGVSSGSSYNEQFF.

This chain links TRBV20-1 with TRBJ2-5; D is ambiguous. There are 13 residues in the CDR3. The ends were cut back, 1 base at V and 5 bases at J, with 11 bases in the middle. Germline CDR1 reads DFQATT; CDR2 reads SNEGSKA (reference sequence). For the CDR3, the DNA is TGCAGTGCTAGAGTAGGGTTGAGGGAGACCCAGTACTTC. Its translation: CSARVGLRETQYF.

On this clonotype: A much larger clone lies a single base off, so this may be a read error. The J gene is TRBJ2-5, the V gene TRBV7-2; D tentatively reads TRBD1 or TRBD2 (6 bases each). This CDR3 has 15 residues. Germline CDR1 and CDR2: SGHTA and FQGNSA. Trimming stripped 5 bases from V and 11 bases from J, with 24 bases between. The CDR3 region is CASSRRGTMGNEQYF. The CDR3 nucleotides are TGTGCCAGCAGCAGGAGGGGGACAATGGGCAATGAGCAGTACTTC.

V and J are TRBV9 and TRBJ2-1, with 7 bases lining up with TRBD1. The CDR3 totals 15 residues. V was clipped by 2 bases and J by 5 bases; unmatched bases: 7. Germline CDR1 and CDR2: SGDLS and YYNGEE. CDR3 region: CASSVRRDSNNEQFF. CDR3 coding DNA: TGTGCCAGCAGCGTCCGTCGGGACAGTAACAATGAGCAGTTCTTC.

This clonotype was observed at least ten times. This chain joins TRBV5-1 and TRBJ2-1; 15 bases line up with TRBD2. Per germline, CDR1 SGHRS and CDR2 YFSETQ. Trimming took 3 bases from V and 7 from J; bases not matched to a gene: 5. The CDR3 has 16 residues. The CDR3 DNA reads TGCGCCAGCAGCTCCCCGGGACTAGCGGGAGGAAATGAGCAGTTCTTC. It yields the protein CASSSPGLAGGNEQFF.

A few counts support this clonotype. A junction boundary mismatches the germline segment, possibly from a read error. The chain links TRBV7-9 to TRBJ2-7; the D gene could be TRBD1 or TRBD2 (5 bases each). Looked up from germline, CDR1 is SEHNR and CDR2 is FQNEAQ (reference sequence). The CDR3 is 13 amino acids. CDR3 coding DNA: TGTACCAGCAGCCCTCGTGGGGGAGTAGAGCAGTACTTC. It translates to CTSSPRGGVEQYF.

There are a few counts of this clonotype. The chain employs TRBV7-9 and TRBJ1-4, with D perhaps matching TRBD1 (6 bases). The germline V and J ends were trimmed by 1 base and 5 bases, with 17 bases remaining between them. Germline CDR1 is SEHNR and CDR2 is FQNEAQ (reference sequence). The CDR3 sequence is 17 residues long. CDR3 sequence: CASSLGESRTANEKLFF. In DNA, the CDR3 is TGTGCCAGCAGCTTAGGGGAGTCCCGGACAGCAAATGAAAAACTGTTTTTT.

The chain recombines TRBV7-2 with TRBJ1-1; tentatively, D is TRBD1 (5 bases). V was cut by 1 base and J by 5 bases, with 11 bases left in between. CDR1 is SGHTA and CDR2 is FQGNSA in the germline V gene. The CDR3 has 14 residues. CDR3 region: CASSLDRGVTEAFF. CDR3 coding DNA: TGTGCCAGCAGCTTAGATCGGGGGGTGACTGAAGCTTTCTTT.

This chain joins TRBV11-2 and TRBJ2-5; D is possibly TRBD1 or TRBD2 (6 bases each). Germline values: CDR1 SGHAT, CDR2 FQNNGV. V shed 1 base and J shed 5 bases, with 17 bases lying between them. This CDR3 is built from 16 residues. The CDR3, as DNA: TGTGCCAGCAGCTTAGGTCGTGGCGGGACAACCGAGACCCAGTACTTC. It encodes CASSLGRGGTTETQYF.

V and J are TRBV12-5 and TRBJ2-3; weak D call: TRBD2 (6 bases). Trimming cost V 3 bases and J 0 bases, with 16 bases left between them. CDR1 and CDR2 from the germline V gene are LGHNT and FRNRAP. This CDR3 has 17 amino acids. CDR3 amino acids: CASGFSRLGRSTDTQYF. CDR3 in DNA: TGTGCTAGTGGTTTTTCAAGACTAGGAAGGAGCACAGATACGCAGTATTTT.

There are many counts of this clonotype. The chain employs TRBV24-1 and TRBJ1-2, with D tentatively TRBD1 (6 bases). CDR3 length: 13 amino acids. The germline V and J ends were trimmed by 3 bases and 4 bases, with 8 bases remaining between them. Germline values: CDR1 KGHDR, CDR2 SFDVKD. The CDR3 sequence: CATSDGGLYGYTF. In DNA, the CDR3 is TGTGCCACCAGTGATGGGGGGCTCTATGGCTACACCTTC.

This clonotype was found a few times. The chain is built from TRBV20-1 and TRBJ1-5; D is uncertain. The germline gives CDR1 DFQATT, CDR2 SNEGSKA (reference sequence). This CDR3 is 13 amino acids long. V shed 5 bases and J shed 1 base, with 9 bases lying between them. The CDR3 nucleotides read TGCAGTGCTTGGCCTGGAAGCAATCAGCCCCAGCATTTT. Translation gives CSAWPGSNQPQHF.

The V and J genes are TRBV3-1 and TRBJ1-1; 10 nucleotides line up with TRBD1. CDR1 and CDR2 (germline): LGHDT, YNNKEL (reference sequence). Trimming at V came to 0 bases and at J to 0 bases, leaving 4 bases not matched to a gene. This CDR3 region has 17 residues. As DNA, the CDR3 is TGTGCCAGCAGCCAAGAACGGACAGGGGGTATGAACACTGAAGCTTTCTTT. It codes for CASSQERTGGMNTEAFF.